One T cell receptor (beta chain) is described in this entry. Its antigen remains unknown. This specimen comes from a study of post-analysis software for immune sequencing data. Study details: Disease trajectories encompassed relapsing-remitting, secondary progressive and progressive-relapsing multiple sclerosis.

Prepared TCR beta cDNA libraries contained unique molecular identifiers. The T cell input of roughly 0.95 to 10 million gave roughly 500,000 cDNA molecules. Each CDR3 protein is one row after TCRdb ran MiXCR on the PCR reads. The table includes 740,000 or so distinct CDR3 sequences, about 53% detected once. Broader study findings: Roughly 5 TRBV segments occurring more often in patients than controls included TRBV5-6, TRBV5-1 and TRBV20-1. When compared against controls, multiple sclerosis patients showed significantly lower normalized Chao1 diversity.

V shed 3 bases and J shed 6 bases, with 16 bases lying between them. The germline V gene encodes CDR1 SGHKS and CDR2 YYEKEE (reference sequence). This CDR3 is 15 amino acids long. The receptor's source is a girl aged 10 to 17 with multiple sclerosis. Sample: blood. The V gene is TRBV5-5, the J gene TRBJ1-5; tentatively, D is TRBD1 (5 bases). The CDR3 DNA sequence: TGTGCCAGCAGCTCAACCGACAGCGGTCGTCAGCCCCAGCATTTT. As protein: CASSSTDSGRQPQHF.